These 3 T cell receptor beta chains were sequenced from one sample in a study of beta chain features in type 1 diabetes. Expressed TCRB transcripts were sequenced after all isolated RNA was converted to cDNA. This table comes from immunoSEQ multiplex PCR, and its TCRdb copy is limited to in-frame clones, with some not included. Of about 230,000 clones in the sample, 9.6% were seen once. Sequenced sample: naive CD4+ T cells from blood. The receptors shown here come from a young woman in good health.

This clone has just a few counts. Written as DNA, the CDR3 is TGTGCCAGCAGCGACTTCCGTACCTACAATGAGCAGTTCTTC. This encodes CASSDFRTYNEQFF. V usage is TRBV6-1 and J usage is TRBJ2-1; the D is unclear. CDR1 and CDR2 (germline): MNHNS, SASEGT. Trimming left V 6 bases short and J 2 bases short, with 11 bases between. This CDR3 comprises 14 residues.

The chain joins TRBV30 to TRBJ1-4; D unresolved. CDR1 and CDR2 from the germline V gene are GTSNPN and SVGIG (reference sequence). The length of the CDR3 is 13 residues. V was cut by 2 bases and J by 5 bases, with 9 bases left in between. CDR3 DNA: TGTGCCTGGAGTTCCCTAATAAATGAAAAACTGTTTTTT. Translating it yields CAWSSLINEKLFF.

The chain combines TRBV5-6 with TRBJ2-3; TRBD1 agrees at 7 bases. With V trimmed by 4 bases and J by 3 bases, 2 bases remained unmatched. The CDR3 consists of 13 residues. CDR1 and CDR2 from the germline V gene are SGHDT and YYEEEE. The CDR3 region has the DNA TGTGCCAGCAGCCGGGACAGAACAGATACGCAGTATTTT. Amino acid sequence: CASSRDRTDTQYF.